The clone carrying this T cell receptor (beta chain) came up many times. The antigen is not known. The CDR3 is 16 residues long. CDR1 is LNHNV, CDR2 YYDKDF, per germline (reference sequence). V was trimmed by 0 bases and J by 6 bases, leaving 12 bases between them. Sequenced by immunoSEQ multiplex PCR; TCRdb stores in-frame clones only, minus some. The sample lists 40,000 or so clones, none appearing once, the ten largest making up approximately 6.3%. On the day of bone marrow donation, the related graft donor provided peripheral blood. This entry is derived from a study of T cells after posttransplantation cyclophosphamide. Study findings and constraints: TRB clonality was highly associated with recipient CMV seropositivity and reactivation. Blood and skin or GI T cell repertoires showed limited TRB overlap.

The source of this sequence is a man aged 30 to 39 in good health and a related stem cell transplant donor. The genes are TRBV15 and TRBJ2-6; D unresolved. The sequenced material came from PBMCs. CDR3 residues: CATSRDKRVSANVLTF. The CDR3 DNA reads TGTGCCACCAGCAGAGATAAAAGGGTCTCGGCCAACGTCCTGACTTTC.